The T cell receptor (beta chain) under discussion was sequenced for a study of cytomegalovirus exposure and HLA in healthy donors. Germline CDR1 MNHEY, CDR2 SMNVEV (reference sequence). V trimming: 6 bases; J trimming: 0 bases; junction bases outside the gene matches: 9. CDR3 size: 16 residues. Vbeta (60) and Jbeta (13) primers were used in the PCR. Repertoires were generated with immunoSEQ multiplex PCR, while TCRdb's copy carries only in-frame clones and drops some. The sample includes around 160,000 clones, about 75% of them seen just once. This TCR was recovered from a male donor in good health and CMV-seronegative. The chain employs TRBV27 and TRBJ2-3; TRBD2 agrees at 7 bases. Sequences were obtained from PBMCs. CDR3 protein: CASSRPLAGSTDTQYF. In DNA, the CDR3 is TGTGCCAGCAGCCGTCCTTTAGCGGGCAGCACAGATACGCAGTATTTT.